The next 9 T cell receptor beta chains were all read from a single sample in a study of blood T cell repertoires in COVID-19. Only in-frame clones appear in the TCRdb table, and some are missing; sequencing was by immunoSEQ multiplex PCR. Of 150,000 or so clones in the sample, 80% were seen once. The sequenced material came from peripheral blood. The receptors stem from a man aged 55 to 70 with acute or convalescent COVID-19.

V gene TRBV5-4 combines with J gene TRBJ1-2; D not certain. V was shortened by 4 bases and J by 6 bases, with 13 bases between the two germline ends. The CDR3 totals 13 residues. Germline assignment: CDR1 SGHNT and CDR2 YYREEE (reference sequence). CDR3 in amino acids: CASSRTGLHGYTF. For the CDR3, the DNA is TGTGCCAGCAGCCGGACTGGGCTCCATGGCTACACCTTC. Using reference TRBV5-4 and TRBJ1-2 for the parts outside the CDR3, the full variable domain is ETGVTQSPTHLIKTRGQQVTLRCSSQSGHNTVSWYQQALGQGPQFIFQYYREEENGRGNFPPRFSGLQFPNYSSELNVNALELDDSALYLCASSRTGLHGYTFGSGTRLTVV.

The chain recombines TRBV4-2 with TRBJ1-4, with 7 positions matching TRBD1. The J segment lost 4 bases and the V segment lost 7 bases, leaving 6 bases of the junction unmatched. Germline CDR1 LGHNA, CDR2 YNFKEQ. The CDR3 loop spans 14 amino acids. This CDR3 reads CASTRRDSNEKLFF. Written as DNA, the CDR3 is TGTGCCAGCACCCGGAGGGACAGTAATGAAAAACTGTTTTTT.

This chain uses TRBV4-3 with TRBJ2-5; D may be TRBD1 (6 bases). CDR1 and CDR2 (germline): LGHNA, YSLEER. This CDR3 is 15 amino acids long. Trimming took off 4 bases at V and 3 bases at J, with 15 bases between the two ends. The CDR3 DNA follows: TGCGCCAGCAGCCTCAGCCCCTCAGGGGAAGAGACCCAGTACTTC. It specifies CASSLSPSGEETQYF.

The chain uses TRBV11-1 and TRBJ1-6; the D is unclear. Germline assignment: CDR1 SGHAT and CDR2 FQDESV (reference sequence). CDR3 length: 12 amino acids. V was cut by 6 bases and J by 8 bases, with 8 bases left in between. The CDR3 nucleotides read TGTGCCAGCAGTTCCCGGGATTCACCCCTCCACTTT. Protein: CASSSRDSPLHF.

The chain combines TRBV19 with TRBJ2-5; 8 positions match TRBD1. Germline values: CDR1 LNHDA, CDR2 SQIVND (reference sequence). This CDR3 contains 15 residues. The trim removed 6 bases at V and 2 bases at J, leaving 8 bases unmatched. The CDR3 coding sequence is TGTGCCAGTAGCCAAGGACAGGGCATACAAGAGACCCAGTACTTC. Amino acids: CASSQGQGIQETQYF.

The chain employs TRBV9 and TRBJ1-6; D is ambiguous. Germline lookup yields CDR1 SGDLS and CDR2 YYNGEE. The CDR3 runs 14 residues. V lost 0 bases, J lost 9 bases, and 10 bases lay in between. CDR3 DNA: TGTGCCAGCAGCGTAGAGTCGGGGAGTTCACCCCTCCACTTT. It specifies CASSVESGSSPLHF.

The chain combines TRBV14 with TRBJ2-2; 7 nucleotides match TRBD1. CDR3 size: 15 residues. Germline trimming cut 6 bases from V and 4 bases from J; bases unmatched to any gene: 8. Germline lookup yields CDR1 SGHDN and CDR2 FVKESK. CDR3 in amino acids: CASSLFSGGTGELFF. CDR3 DNA: TGTGCCAGCAGTCTTTTTTCAGGGGGCACCGGGGAGCTGTTTTTT.

About this clone: Other DNA sequences in this sample translate to the same CDR3. The genes are TRBV7-2 and TRBJ2-7; 8 positions match TRBD1. The CDR3 contains 14 residues. Trimming removed 2 bases from V and 0 bases from J; junction bases left unmatched: 0. Germline V gives CDR1 SGHTA, CDR2 FQGNSA. The CDR3: CASSLTGGSYEQYF. DNA of the CDR3: TGTGCCAGCAGCTTAACAGGGGGCTCCTACGAGCAGTACTTC.

The rearrangement joins TRBV5-1 to TRBJ1-4; TRBD1 is a possible D gene (6 bases). The V and J ends lost 5 bases and 0 bases respectively, with 11 bases between them. CDR3 length: 15 amino acids. Per germline, CDR1 SGHRS and CDR2 YFSETQ. The CDR3 coding sequence is TGCGCCAGCAGGCGGACAGTCGCAACTAATGAAAAACTGTTTTTT. Residues: CASRRTVATNEKLFF.